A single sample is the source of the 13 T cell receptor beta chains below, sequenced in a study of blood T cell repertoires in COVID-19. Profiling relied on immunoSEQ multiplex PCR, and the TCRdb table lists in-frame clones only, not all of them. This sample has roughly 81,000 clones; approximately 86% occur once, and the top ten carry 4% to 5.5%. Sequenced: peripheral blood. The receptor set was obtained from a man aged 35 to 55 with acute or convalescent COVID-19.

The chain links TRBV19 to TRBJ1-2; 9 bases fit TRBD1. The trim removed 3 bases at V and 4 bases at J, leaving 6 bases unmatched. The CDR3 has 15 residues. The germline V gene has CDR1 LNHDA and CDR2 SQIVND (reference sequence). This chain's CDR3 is CASSIHRGPFYGYTF. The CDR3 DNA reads TGTGCCAGTAGTATTCACAGGGGGCCCTTCTATGGCTACACCTTC. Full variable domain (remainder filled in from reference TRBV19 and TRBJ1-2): DGGITQSPKYLFRKEGQNVTLSCEQNLNHDAMYWYRQDPGQGLRLIYYSQIVNDFQKGDIAEGYSVSREKKESFPLTVTSAQKNPTAFYLCASSIHRGPFYGYTFGSGTRLTVV.

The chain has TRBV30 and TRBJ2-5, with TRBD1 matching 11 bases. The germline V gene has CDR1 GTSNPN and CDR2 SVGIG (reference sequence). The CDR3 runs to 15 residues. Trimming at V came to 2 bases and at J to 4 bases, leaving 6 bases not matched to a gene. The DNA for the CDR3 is TGTGCCTGGAGTCCGGACAGGGGGCCTTTAGAGACCCAGTACTTC. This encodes CAWSPDRGPLETQYF.

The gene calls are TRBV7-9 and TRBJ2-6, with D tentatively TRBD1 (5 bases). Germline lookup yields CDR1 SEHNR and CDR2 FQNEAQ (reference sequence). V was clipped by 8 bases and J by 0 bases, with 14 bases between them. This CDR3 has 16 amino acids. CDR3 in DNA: TGTGCCAGCGGTACCCAGGGCTACTCTGGGGCCAACGTCCTGACTTTC. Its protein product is CASGTQGYSGANVLTF.

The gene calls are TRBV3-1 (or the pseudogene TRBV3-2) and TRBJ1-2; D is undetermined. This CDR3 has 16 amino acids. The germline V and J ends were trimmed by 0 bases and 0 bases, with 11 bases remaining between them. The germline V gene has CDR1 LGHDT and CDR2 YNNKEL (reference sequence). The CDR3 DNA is TGTGCCAGCAGCCAAGATCCCAGGTCTCCTAACTATGGCTACACCTTC. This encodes CASSQDPRSPNYGYTF.

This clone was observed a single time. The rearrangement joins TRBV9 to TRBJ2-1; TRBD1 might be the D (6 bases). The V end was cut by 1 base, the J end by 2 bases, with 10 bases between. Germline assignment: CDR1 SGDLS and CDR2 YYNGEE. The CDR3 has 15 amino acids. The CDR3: CASSVRQAAYNEQFF. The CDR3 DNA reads TGTGCCAGCAGCGTACGACAGGCGGCCTACAATGAGCAGTTCTTC. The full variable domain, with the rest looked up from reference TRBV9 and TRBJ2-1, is DSGVTQTPKHLITATGQRVTLRCSPRSGDLSVYWYQQSLDQGLQFLIQYYNGEERAKGNILERFSAQQFPDLHSELNLSSLELGDSALYFCASSVRQAAYNEQFFGPGTRLTVL.

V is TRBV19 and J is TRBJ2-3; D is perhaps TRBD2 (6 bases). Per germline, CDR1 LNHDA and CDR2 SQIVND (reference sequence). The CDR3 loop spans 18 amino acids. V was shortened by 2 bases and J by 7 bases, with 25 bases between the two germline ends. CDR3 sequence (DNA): TGTGCCAGTAGTATACGCCGGGAGATGATCCTGTCCCAATATACGCAGTATTTT. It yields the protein CASSIRREMILSQYTQYF.

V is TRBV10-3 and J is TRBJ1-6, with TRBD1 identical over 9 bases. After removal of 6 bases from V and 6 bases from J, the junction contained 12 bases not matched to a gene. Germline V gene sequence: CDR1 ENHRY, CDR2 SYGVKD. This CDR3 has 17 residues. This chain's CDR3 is CAISPAKTGGPNSPLHF. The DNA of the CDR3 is TGTGCCATCAGCCCCGCCAAGACAGGGGGTCCTAATTCACCCCTCCACTTT.

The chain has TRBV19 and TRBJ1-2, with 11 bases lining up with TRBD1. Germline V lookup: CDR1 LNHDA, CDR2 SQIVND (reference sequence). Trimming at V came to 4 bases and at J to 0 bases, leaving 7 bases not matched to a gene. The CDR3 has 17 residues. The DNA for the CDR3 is TGTGCCAGTAGTAAGGACAGGGGGCGAGATTCTAACTATGGCTACACCTTC. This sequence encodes CASSKDRGRDSNYGYTF.

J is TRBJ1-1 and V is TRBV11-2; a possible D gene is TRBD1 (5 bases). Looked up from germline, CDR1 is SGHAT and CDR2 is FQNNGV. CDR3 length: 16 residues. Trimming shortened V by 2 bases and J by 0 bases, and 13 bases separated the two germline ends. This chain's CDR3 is CASSLFSGGVNTEAFF. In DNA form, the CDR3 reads TGTGCCAGCAGCTTATTCTCCGGGGGGGTGAACACTGAAGCTTTCTTT.

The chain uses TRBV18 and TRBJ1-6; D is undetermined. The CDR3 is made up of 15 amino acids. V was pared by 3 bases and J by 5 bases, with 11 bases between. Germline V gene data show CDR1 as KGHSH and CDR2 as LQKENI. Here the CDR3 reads CASSPSHPNNSPLHF. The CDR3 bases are TGTGCCAGCTCACCCTCACACCCGAATAATTCACCCCTCCACTTT.

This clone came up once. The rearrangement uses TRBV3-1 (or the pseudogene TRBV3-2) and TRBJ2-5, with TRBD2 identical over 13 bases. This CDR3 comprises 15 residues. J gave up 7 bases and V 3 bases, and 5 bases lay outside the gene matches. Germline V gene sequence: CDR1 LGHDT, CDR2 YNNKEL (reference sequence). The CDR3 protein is CASSHGTSGGGTQYF. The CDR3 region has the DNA TGTGCCAGCAGCCACGGTACTAGCGGGGGGGGGACCCAGTACTTC.

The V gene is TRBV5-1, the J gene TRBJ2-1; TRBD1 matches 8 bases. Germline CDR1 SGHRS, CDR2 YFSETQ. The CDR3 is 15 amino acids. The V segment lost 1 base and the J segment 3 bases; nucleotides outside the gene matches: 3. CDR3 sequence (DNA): TGCGCCAGCAGCTTGACAGGGGGGAGCTACAATGAGCAGTTCTTC. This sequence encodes CASSLTGGSYNEQFF.

The CDR3: CASSENRGFGYTF. DNA for the CDR3: TGTGCCAGCAGTGAGAACAGGGGCTTTGGCTACACCTTC. The chain recombines TRBV6-1 with TRBJ1-2; 7 nucleotides match TRBD1. This CDR3 has 13 amino acids. Germline values: CDR1 MNHNS, CDR2 SASEGT. The V gene end was trimmed by 3 bases and the J gene end by 7 bases; junction bases not matched to a gene: 5.